These 31 T cell receptor beta chains came from one sample sequenced in a study of primary melanoma T cells and metastatic recurrence. TCRdb's copy holds only in-frame clones and misses some; the assay was immunoSEQ multiplex PCR. The sample has some 710 clones, 79% seen once. Input material: melanoma tumor tissue. These receptors all come from a human donor with melanoma.

This clone was seen a handful of times. The rearrangement joins TRBV28 to TRBJ2-5, with unresolved D. Germline V gene sequence: CDR1 MDHEN, CDR2 SYDVKM. The CDR3 loop spans 16 amino acids. Trimming left V 3 bases short and J 2 bases short, with 16 bases between. CDR3 protein: CASSFSRALGQETQYF. The CDR3, as DNA: TGTGCCAGCAGTTTCTCCCGGGCCCTGGGGCAAGAGACCCAGTACTTC.

The rearrangement joins TRBV6-8 to TRBJ2-7; maybe TRBD1 (5 bases). The CDR3 consists of 14 residues. The V gene lost 2 bases and the J gene lost 3 bases, with 11 bases spanning the gap. CDR1 is MNHGY, CDR2 SAAAGT, per germline. The CDR3 here is CASSYPGIDYEQYF. The CDR3 coding sequence is TGTGCCAGCAGTTACCCAGGGATTGACTACGAGCAGTACTTC.

Regarding this clone: Mismatch with germline at one junction end may stem from a read error. The chain's CDR3 is CAISEGSSPLHF. In nucleotides, the CDR3 is TGTGCCATCAGTGAAGGGAGTTCACCCCTCCACTTT. The chain combines TRBV6-1 with TRBJ1-6; D is unclear. The CDR3 loop spans 12 amino acids. CDR1 and CDR2 from the germline V gene are MNHNS and SASEGT.

The rearrangement links TRBV6-8 to TRBJ2-3; 9 bases are shared with TRBD2. The germline V gene encodes CDR1 MNHGY and CDR2 SAAAGT. V gave up 9 bases and J gave up 2 bases; unmatched junction bases: 9. The CDR3 consists of 15 residues. CDR3 DNA sequence: TGTGCCAGTTTCCCGGCTAGCGGGGACACAGATACGCAGTATTTT. Protein product: CASFPASGDTDTQYF.

The V gene is TRBV18, the J gene TRBJ2-3; D ambiguous. CDR1 and CDR2 (germline): KGHSH, LQKENI. The ends were cut back, 5 bases at V and 4 bases at J, with 10 bases in the middle. CDR3 length: 13 amino acids. CDR3 region: CASSSPSPDTQYF. In nucleotides, the CDR3 is TGTGCCAGCTCATCCCCCTCCCCAGATACGCAGTATTTT.

The V gene is TRBV29-1, the J gene TRBJ2-1, with TRBD2 matching 10 bases. After removal of 6 bases from V and 2 bases from J, the junction contained 4 bases not matched to a gene. The CDR3 length is 14 residues. Germline V lookup: CDR1 SQVTM, CDR2 ANQGSEA. The chain's CDR3 is CSVYLAGAYNEQFF. For the CDR3, the DNA is TGCAGCGTCTACCTAGCGGGGGCCTACAATGAGCAGTTCTTC.

The CDR3 DNA is TGTGCCAGCAGCATGGGGAGAACGGGCACTGAAGCTTTCTTT. It encodes CASSMGRTGTEAFF. The rearrangement uses TRBV6-8 and TRBJ1-1; no clear D gene. Germline V gene lookup returns CDR1 MNHGY and CDR2 SAAAGT. V dropped 6 bases and J dropped 4 bases, with 15 bases sitting between them. CDR3 size: 14 residues.

This clone was observed a single time. V and J are TRBV6-8 and TRBJ2-2; D is perhaps TRBD1 or TRBD2 (5 bases each). V was pared by 6 bases and J by 6 bases, with 17 bases between. CDR3 length: 15 residues. CDR1 is MNHGY and CDR2 is SAAAGT in the germline V gene. The CDR3 loop reads CASSRDPAISGELFF. The CDR3 DNA sequence: TGTGCCAGCAGCAGGGACCCAGCAATATCCGGGGAGCTGTTTTTT.

V is TRBV11-3 and J is TRBJ1-3; D not resolved. The germline V and J ends were trimmed by 4 bases and 0 bases, with 10 bases remaining between them. The CDR3 contains 15 residues. From germline, CDR1 is SGHNT and CDR2 YENEEA. CDR3 sequence reads: CASSSQWLSGNTIYF. The CDR3 DNA follows: TGTGCCAGCAGCTCTCAATGGCTCTCTGGAAACACCATATATTTT. The complete variable domain, with remaining parts taken from reference TRBV11-3 and TRBJ1-3, reads EAGVVQSPRYKIIEKKQPVAFWCNPISGHNTLYWYLQNLGQGPELLIRYENEEAVDDSQLPKDRFSAERLKGVDSTLKIQPAELGDSAVYLCASSSQWLSGNTIYFGEGSWLTVV.

This rearrangement joins TRBV22-1 to TRBJ2-2; the D call TRBD1 from the table was never checked on the DNA. TRBV22-1 is a recognized pseudogene. CDR3 length equals 19 residues. The CDR3 sequence is CASSRRATGTGSSPGELFF. CDR3 nucleotide sequence: TGTGCCAGCAGCCGCCGTGCGACCGGGACAGGGTCATCTCCCGGGGAGCTGTTTTTT.

This clone was detected once. Different DNA sequences within this sample yield the same CDR3. The chain has TRBV19 and TRBJ1-1; D gene uncertain. Germline lookup yields CDR1 LNHDA and CDR2 SQIVND (reference sequence). The CDR3 loop spans 13 amino acids. Trimming removed 5 bases at V and 5 bases at J, with 12 bases between. In nucleotides, the CDR3 is TGTGCCAGTAGTGTAAAGGGTGATACTGAAGCTTTCTTT. Protein sequence: CASSVKGDTEAFF.

This clone has only one observation. The chain recombines TRBV1 with TRBJ2-1; TRBD2, the table's D call, lacks a check against the DNA. TRBV1 is labeled a pseudogene. The CDR3 contains 16 residues. The CDR3 sequence is CASSQERLAGNNEQFF. In DNA form, the CDR3 reads TGCGCCAGCAGCCAAGAACGGCTAGCGGGGAACAATGAGCAGTTCTTC.

The chain recombines TRBV19 with TRBJ2-6, with D possibly being TRBD1 (5 bases). The ends were cut back, 8 bases at V and 2 bases at J, with 7 bases in the middle. CDR1 LNHDA and CDR2 SQIVND come from the germline V gene (reference sequence). The CDR3 is made up of 13 amino acids. The chain's CDR3 is CASAGPGANVLTF. The CDR3 DNA sequence: TGTGCCAGTGCAGGGCCTGGGGCCAACGTCCTGACTTTC.

The rearrangement joins TRBV7-4 to TRBJ1-1; D is ambiguous. Trimming cost V 2 bases and J 0 bases, with 4 bases left between them. CDR3 length equals 13 residues. Germline V gives CDR1 SGHVT, CDR2 SQSDAQ. The CDR3 coding sequence is TGTGCCAGCAGCTTAAGGATGAACACTGAAGCTTTCTTT. Residues: CASSLRMNTEAFF.

The gene calls are TRBV18 and TRBJ2-7; no clear D gene. Germline V gene sequence: CDR1 KGHSH, CDR2 LQKENI. The CDR3 is 14 amino acids. Trimming left V 2 bases short and J 3 bases short, with 11 bases between. CDR3 sequence: CASSPSPPGYEQYF. The CDR3 DNA reads TGTGCCAGCTCACCATCCCCCCCGGGCTACGAGCAGTACTTC.

In regard to this clone: The junction departs from the called germline gene at one end, perhaps through a read error. The chain links TRBV6-8 to TRBJ2-1; D unclear. The germline V gene has CDR1 MNHGY and CDR2 SAAAGT. This CDR3 is built from 13 residues. The CDR3 region is CAISALDVDEQFF. The CDR3 bases are TGTGCCATCAGTGCTTTAGATGTGGATGAGCAGTTCTTC.

There are a few counts of this clone. V is TRBV18 and J is TRBJ2-3; TRBD1 might be the D (6 bases). This CDR3 is 15 amino acids long. The germline V and J ends were trimmed by 3 bases and 7 bases, with 17 bases remaining between them. The V gene's germline CDR1 is KGHSH and CDR2 LQKENI. The CDR3 region is CASSPQGPFTNTQYF. The CDR3 DNA reads as TGTGCCAGCTCACCTCAGGGGCCATTTACTAATACGCAGTATTTT.

For this clone: Its ends do not fully match the called genes, so a read error is possible. The rearrangement joins TRBV28 to TRBJ2-5, with 9 nucleotides matching TRBD1. Germline V gene data show CDR1 as MDHEN and CDR2 as SYDVKM. The CDR3 loop spans 15 amino acids. The CDR3 loop is CASSLWGQGQETQYF. The CDR3 DNA is TGTGCCAGTAGTTTATGGGGACAGGGTCAAGAGACCCAGTACTTC.

The chain uses TRBV6-8 and TRBJ1-1; no reliable D call. Trimming took 0 bases from V and 0 from J, leaving 8 bases between them. In germline, CDR1 is MNHGY, CDR2 SAAAGT. This CDR3 spans 15 amino acids. CDR3 sequence (DNA): TGTGCCAGCAGTTACTCGAGGATGATGAACACTGAAGCTTTCTTT. Amino acid sequence: CASSYSRMMNTEAFF.

The V and J genes are TRBV11-3 and TRBJ2-2; D is ambiguous. This CDR3 has 14 amino acids. CDR1 and CDR2 (germline): SGHNT, YENEEA. The V gene lost 5 bases and the J gene lost 2 bases, with 9 bases spanning the gap. The CDR3: CASSPLLNTGELFF. DNA of the CDR3: TGTGCCAGCAGCCCGCTACTCAACACCGGGGAGCTGTTTTTT.

The chain links TRBV23-1 to TRBJ1-2; unclear D gene. TRBV23-1 is identified as an open reading frame with a role that is uncertain. This CDR3 has 13 residues. The V end was cut by 6 bases, the J end by 7 bases, with 15 bases between. The CDR3 spells CASSLEGRGGYTF. The CDR3 DNA reads TGCGCCAGCAGCTTGGAAGGGAGAGGTGGCTACACCTTC.

The CDR3 reads CASSLGRREQFF. The DNA for the CDR3 is TGTGCCAGCAGTTTAGGGCGGAGAGAGCAGTTCTTC. V usage is TRBV28 and J usage is TRBJ2-1, with unresolved D. Germline-derived CDR1 and CDR2 are MDHEN and SYDVKM. V was trimmed by 2 bases and J by 10 bases, leaving 9 bases between them. The CDR3 covers 12 residues.

The gene calls are TRBV14 and TRBJ1-1; D perhaps matches TRBD1 (6 bases). Germline loops: CDR1 SGHDN, CDR2 FVKESK. This CDR3 comprises 15 residues. Trimming pared 5 bases from V and 10 bases from J, leaving 23 bases between. The CDR3 loop reads CASSVLGGGVPVAFF. CDR3 sequence (DNA): TGTGCCAGCAGCGTCCTAGGGGGTGGGGTACCGGTAGCTTTCTTT.

J is TRBJ1-1 and V is TRBV28; tentatively, D is TRBD1 (6 bases). Germline V gene sequence: CDR1 MDHEN, CDR2 SYDVKM. Trimming shortened V by 5 bases and J by 4 bases, and 17 bases separated the two germline ends. The CDR3 sequence is 15 residues long. For the CDR3, the DNA is TGTGCCAGCAGTCCAGAGGGAGGGGGAAGCACTGAAGCTTTCTTT. This codes for CASSPEGGGSTEAFF.

The sample holds a few counts of this clone. This chain uses TRBV11-3 with TRBJ1-2; 7 bases are a match to TRBD1. Germline loops: CDR1 SGHNT, CDR2 YENEEA. The CDR3 runs to 14 residues. The trim removed 5 bases at V and 7 bases at J, leaving 10 bases unmatched. CDR3 residues: CASSPTGPGVGYTF. The CDR3 DNA is TGTGCCAGCAGCCCGACAGGGCCAGGGGTTGGCTACACCTTC.

J is TRBJ1-2 and V is TRBV7-4; 7 nucleotides align to TRBD1. Germline V gene lookup returns CDR1 SGHVT and CDR2 SQSDAQ. This CDR3 is built from 13 residues. Losses at the gene ends were 6 bases for V and 3 bases for J; bases not matched to a gene: 4. CDR3 bases: TGTGCCAGCAGTCCGGGGACAGACTATGGCTACACCTTC. This gives the protein CASSPGTDYGYTF.

The V call is TRBV6-8, the J call TRBJ2-5; D call uncertain. CDR1 and CDR2 from the germline V gene are MNHGY and SAAAGT. V was cut by 6 bases and J by 5 bases, with 16 bases left in between. The CDR3 sequence is 14 residues long. The CDR3 coding sequence is TGTGCCAGCAGGGGGTGGACGGTTTGGGAGACCCAGTACTTC. Translating gives CASRGWTVWETQYF.

This sequence joins TRBV19 and TRBJ2-2; 7 bases fit TRBD2. Per the germline V gene, CDR1 is LNHDA and CDR2 is SQIVND (reference sequence). The CDR3 extends over 13 amino acids. CDR3 amino acids: CAAGVSNTGELFF. The CDR3 DNA sequence: TGTGCGGCGGGAGTGTCGAACACCGGGGAGCTGTTTTTT.

Comments on this clone: One end of the junction does not line up with germline, which may come from a read error. V is TRBV6-8 and J is TRBJ2-1; D perhaps matches TRBD2 (7 bases). CDR1 and CDR2 (germline): MNHGY, SAAAGT. The CDR3 has 16 amino acids. As DNA, the CDR3 is TGTACCAGCAGTTTTACGACGGGGGGCCTGAACAATGAGCAGTTCTTC. Translating gives CTSSFTTGGLNNEQFF.

The rearrangement joins TRBV19 to TRBJ1-1; D remains unclear. V lost 2 bases and J 4 bases, leaving 17 bases between the germline ends. The germline V gene encodes CDR1 LNHDA and CDR2 SQIVND (reference sequence). The CDR3 consists of 16 residues. The CDR3 DNA follows: TGTGCCAGTAGTATAAGATCGGGCAGAATTCCCACTGAAGCTTTCTTT. Its translation is CASSIRSGRIPTEAFF.

This chain joins TRBV28 and TRBJ1-5, with TRBD1 identical over 7 bases. Per germline, CDR1 MDHEN and CDR2 SYDVKM. V lost 6 bases, J lost 6 bases, and 8 bases stayed unmatched. This CDR3 is 14 amino acids long. DNA for the CDR3: TGTGCCAGCAGATGGGCAGGGGGGGGTCAGCCCCAGCATTTT. Translated, it gives CASRWAGGGQPQHF.